The present T cell receptor beta chain was sequenced within a study of blood T cell repertoires in COVID-19. Turning to the study itself: Acute and convalescent COVID-19 specimens originated in the United States, Italy and Spain.

Trimming removed 2 bases from V and 5 bases from J, with 8 bases in between. This CDR3 contains 14 residues. The germline V gene has CDR1 SGDLS and CDR2 YYNGEE. Assay: immunoSEQ multiplex PCR; the TCRdb copy retains only in-frame clones and omits some. The repertoire holds some 200,000 clones, with around four fifths as singletons. As to this clone: Other DNA sequences in the same sample also yield this CDR3.

J is TRBJ1-6 and V is TRBV9; a weak D match, TRBD1 (5 bases). The sequenced sample consisted of peripheral blood. The receptor was derived from a man between 60 and 75 years old with COVID-19, enrolled during active disease. In nucleotides, the CDR3 is TGTGCCAGCAGCGTCGACAGAGATAATTCACCCCTCCACTTT. Its protein product is CASSVDRDNSPLHF.